The clone carrying this T cell receptor beta chain was observed a handful of times. This specimen comes from a study of patients and donors after allogeneic stem cell transplantation. Each CDR3 protein is one row after TCRdb ran MiXCR on the RT-PCR reads. The sample holds roughly 940,000 distinct CDR3 sequences, over 15% seen once. The source is a human donor who was either an allogeneic HSCT recipient or a stem cell or donor lymphocyte infusion donor (not recorded which). It is not recorded whose cells these are; they may come from a transplant donor. The sample was blood, either unsorted or a sorted T cell fraction (not recorded which).

CDR3 nucleotides: TGTGCCAGCAGCATGGGACAGTCCACAGATACGCAGTATTTT. This translates into CASSMGQSTDTQYF. This chain joins TRBV7-9 and TRBJ2-3; 7 bases fit TRBD1. Germline CDR1 is SEHNR and CDR2 is FQNEAQ (reference sequence). The J segment lost 2 bases and the V segment lost 5 bases, leaving 4 bases of the junction unmatched. The CDR3 consists of 14 residues.